Listed below are T cell receptor beta chains from one sample, sequenced in a study of T cells in Graves' hyperthyroidism and ophthalmopathy. Each CDR3 protein gets one entry after TCRdb re-called the multiplex PCR reads with MiXCR. The table includes about 520,000 distinct CDR3 sequences, approximately 25% detected once. Material for sequencing was blood. Source of these receptors: a woman aged 25 to 39 with Graves' ophthalmopathy. CDR3s include the opening cysteine and the closing phenylalanine or tryptophan. The D gene is left open where the match is weak. Not every row has a clone size; where given, it reads once, few, many or a size class.

abundance	d_gene	j_gene	v_gene	CDR3aa	CDR3nt
many	TRBD1	TRBJ2-7	TRBV6-2/TRBV6-3	CASSYAPGQAGKGDYEQYF	TGTGCCAGCAGTTACGCTCCGGGACAGGCCGGGAAAGGGGATTACGAGCAGTACTTC
.	.	TRBJ1-1	TRBV20-1	CSARRSGMNTEAFF	TGCAGTGCTAGAAGGTCAGGCATGAACACTGAAGCTTTCTTT
many	.	TRBJ2-6	TRBV18	CASSQRTDASGANVLTF	TGTGCCAGCTCCCAACGGACGGACGCCTCTGGGGCCAACGTCCTGACTTTC
.	.	TRBJ2-7	TRBV6-2/TRBV6-3	CASSFRDGSSYEQYF	TGTGCCAGCAGTTTCCGGGACGGGAGCTCCTACGAGCAGTACTTC
many	.	TRBJ1-3	TRBV30	CAWSGIGPGNTIYF	TGTGCCTGGAGTGGTATCGGACCTGGAAACACCATATATTTT
many	.	TRBJ2-7	TRBV5-1	CASSLLGQASYEQYF	TGCGCCAGCAGCTTGCTGGGACAAGCCTCCTACGAGCAGTACTTC
many	.	TRBJ1-1	TRBV19	CATRGRNTEAFF	TGTGCCACCAGAGGGAGGAACACTGAAGCTTTCTTT
many	.	TRBJ2-7	TRBV6-5	CASSYTRTFSYEQYF	TGTGCCAGCAGTTACACCCGGACTTTCTCCTACGAGCAGTACTTC
.	.	TRBJ1-2	TRBV30	CAWNGRGTYGYTF	TGTGCCTGGAATGGCCGCGGCACCTATGGCTACACCTTC
.	TRBD1	TRBJ1-1	TRBV4-1	CASSQDRGQATEAFF	TGCGCCAGCAGCCAAGATAGGGGGCAGGCCACTGAAGCTTTCTTT
many	.	TRBJ1-1	TRBV27	CASSLSSDTEAFF	TGTGCCAGCAGTTTATCGAGTGACACTGAAGCTTTCTTT
few	TRBD2	TRBJ2-7	TRBV20-1	CSARGLAGVSSYEQYF	TGCAGTGCTAGAGGACTAGCGGGGGTCAGCTCCTACGAGCAGTACTTC
few	TRBD1	TRBJ1-2	TRBV6-1	CASSLQTGTVYGYTF	TGTGCCAGCAGCCTCCAAACCGGGACAGTCTATGGCTACACCTTC
.	.	TRBJ1-1	TRBV11-2	CASSRTRSTEAFF	TGTGCCAGCAGCAGAACGAGATCCACTGAAGCTTTCTTT
many	.	TRBJ1-5	TRBV20-1	CSARFGWGQPQHF	TGCAGTGCTAGGTTTGGTTGGGGTCAGCCCCAGCATTTT
few	.	TRBJ1-2	TRBV6-5	CASSYSISVGGYTF	TGTGCCAGCAGTTACTCGATTTCGGTCGGTGGCTACACCTTC
few	.	TRBJ2-7	TRBV27	CASSPSPAGPGYEQYF	TGTGCCAGCAGTCCTTCGCCCGCAGGGCCGGGGTACGAGCAGTACTTC